These 13 T cell receptor beta chains came from one sample sequenced in a study of blood T cell repertoires in COVID-19. The assay was immunoSEQ multiplex PCR, and TCRdb's table has in-frame clones only and misses some. The profile shows nearly 90,000 clones, approximately 89% of them singletons. The specimen was peripheral blood. Receptors were obtained from a man of 80 years or more with acute or convalescent COVID-19.

The V and J genes are TRBV5-1 and TRBJ2-3, with TRBD2 matching over 11 bases. The germline V gene has CDR1 SGHRS and CDR2 YFSETQ. The J segment lost 1 base and the V segment lost 4 bases, leaving 5 bases of the junction unmatched. This CDR3 comprises 16 residues. The CDR3 nucleotides are TGCGCCAGCAGCAGTAGCGGGGGGGCCGGCACAGATACGCAGTATTTT. Protein product: CASSSSGGAGTDTQYF.

This clone has just a few counts. The rearrangement links TRBV2 to TRBJ1-5, with a possible D match to TRBD1 (6 bases). V lost 3 bases and J lost 10, with 13 bases in between. The CDR3 is made up of 13 amino acids. Germline CDR1 reads SNHLY; CDR2 reads FYNNEI. DNA of the CDR3: TGTGCCAGCAGTGAGGACAGTCGGTTCCCCCAGCATTTT. Translation gives CASSEDSRFPQHF.

This sequence joins TRBV10-1 and TRBJ1-1; 10 bases are a match to TRBD1. CDR1 is WNHNN and CDR2 is SYGVQD in the germline V gene (reference sequence). With 10 bases clipped from V and 0 bases from J, the junction kept 14 bases outside the gene matches. This CDR3 contains 17 residues. This chain's CDR3 is CATAGTGARGMNTEAFF. Here the CDR3 DNA reads TGCGCCACCGCCGGGACAGGGGCCCGCGGGATGAACACTGAAGCTTTCTTT.

In regard to this clone: The identical CDR3 is also encoded by other nucleotide sequences in the sample. This chain joins TRBV5-1 and TRBJ1-2; 9 nucleotides match TRBD1. CDR3 length: 14 amino acids. Per germline, CDR1 SGHRS and CDR2 YFSETQ. V gave up 0 bases and J gave up 4 bases; unmatched junction bases: 1. In DNA form, the CDR3 reads TGCGCCAGCAGCTTGGGGGGACAGGGCTATGGCTACACCTTC. Its protein product is CASSLGGQGYGYTF.

The chain uses TRBV19 and TRBJ1-4; 8 bases are a match to TRBD1. The germline V gene has CDR1 LNHDA and CDR2 SQIVND (reference sequence). V shed 5 bases and J 7 bases; nucleotides not matched to a gene: 12. This CDR3 is built from 16 residues. The CDR3 reads CASSQGGQEVFEKLFF. CDR3 bases: TGTGCCAGTAGTCAAGGGGGACAGGAGGTTTTTGAAAAACTGTTTTTT.

The rearrangement joins TRBV7-3 to TRBJ2-3; 8 bases map to TRBD2. CDR3 length equals 15 residues. Trimming at V came to 5 bases and at J to 3 bases, leaving 7 bases not matched to a gene. Germline V gives CDR1 SGHTA, CDR2 FQGTGA. DNA for the CDR3: TGTGCCAGCAGCCCCTCTAGCGGGTGGACAGATACGCAGTATTTT. Protein product: CASSPSSGWTDTQYF.

The chain recombines TRBV5-6 with TRBJ1-6; TRBD1 matches 9 bases. Germline V gene sequence: CDR1 SGHDT, CDR2 YYEEEE. CDR3 length: 19 amino acids. Losses at the gene ends were 1 base for V and 7 bases for J; bases not matched to a gene: 15. CDR3 coding DNA: TGTGCCAGCAGCTTGAGGAGCACAGGGGGCGGAGGATCGAATTCACCCCTCCACTTT. The encoded protein is CASSLRSTGGGGSNSPLHF. Drawing the rest from reference TRBV5-6 and TRBJ1-6, the complete variable domain is DAGVTQSPTHLIKTRGQQVTLRCSPKSGHDTVSWYQQALGQGPQFIFQYYEEEERQRGNFPDRFSGHQFPNYSSELNVNALLLGDSALYLCASSLRSTGGGGSNSPLHFGNGTRLTVT.

This sequence joins TRBV28 and TRBJ2-1; TRBD1 aligns across 8 bases. V was clipped by 1 base and J by 7 bases; unmatched bases: 9. The CDR3 loop spans 16 amino acids. Germline-derived CDR1 and CDR2 are MDHEN and SYDVKM. CDR3 in DNA: TGTGCCAGCAGTTTATCCGGACAGGGCAGAGGGAATGAGCAGTTCTTC. It encodes CASSLSGQGRGNEQFF.

The chain employs TRBV6-2 or TRBV6-3 and TRBJ2-2; TRBD1 might be the D (6 bases). The CDR3 contains 16 residues. The germline V gene has CDR1 MNHEY and CDR2 SVGEGT. The germline V and J ends were trimmed by 5 bases and 1 base, with 14 bases remaining between them. The CDR3 reads CASSTGSAGNTGELFF. The CDR3 DNA reads as TGTGCCAGCAGTACAGGGAGTGCCGGGAACACCGGGGAGCTGTTTTTT.

The V gene is TRBV9, the J gene TRBJ1-1; TRBD1 matches 10 bases. The CDR3 is made up of 15 amino acids. V dropped 3 bases and J dropped 5; count of bases not matched to a gene: 7. The germline V gene encodes CDR1 SGDLS and CDR2 YYNGEE. The CDR3, as DNA: TGTGCCAGCAGCGAGGCCGGGACAGGGGTAACTGAAGCTTTCTTT. It yields the protein CASSEAGTGVTEAFF.

V usage is TRBV5-1 and J usage is TRBJ2-5; TRBD2 might be the D (5 bases). Germline V gene sequence: CDR1 SGHRS, CDR2 YFSETQ. This CDR3 region has 14 residues. V lost 1 base and J 2 bases, leaving 9 bases between the germline ends. The CDR3 sequence: CASSLWGDQETQYF. The CDR3 nucleotides read TGCGCCAGCAGCTTGTGGGGAGATCAAGAGACCCAGTACTTC. Complete variable domain (other parts from reference TRBV5-1 and TRBJ2-5): KAGVTQTPRYLIKTRGQQVTLSCSPISGHRSVSWYQQTPGQGLQFLFEYFSETQRNKGNFPGRFSGRQFSNSRSEMNVSTLELGDSALYLCASSLWGDQETQYFGPGTRLLVL.

The rearrangement uses TRBV9 and TRBJ2-1; D gene unclear. Germline CDR1 reads SGDLS; CDR2 reads YYNGEE. V was trimmed by 0 bases and J by 4 bases, leaving 8 bases between them. The CDR3 spans 14 residues. CDR3 sequence reads: CASSVVPSYNEQFF. In DNA form, the CDR3 reads TGTGCCAGCAGCGTAGTCCCCAGTTACAATGAGCAGTTCTTC. Combining the CDR3 with reference TRBV9 and TRBJ2-1 gives the whole variable domain DSGVTQTPKHLITATGQRVTLRCSPRSGDLSVYWYQQSLDQGLQFLIQYYNGEERAKGNILERFSAQQFPDLHSELNLSSLELGDSALYFCASSVVPSYNEQFFGPGTRLTVL.

The V gene is TRBV6-1, the J gene TRBJ1-2, with 7 bases matching TRBD1. Unmatched junction bases numbered 6, after V lost 3 bases and J lost 8 bases. CDR3 length: 13 amino acids. Looked up from germline, CDR1 is MNHNS and CDR2 is SASEGT. DNA for the CDR3: TGTGCCAGCAGTGAGGAGGGGGCTTTCGGCTACACCTTC. Translation gives CASSEEGAFGYTF.